The clone carrying this TCR beta chain was counted only a few times. Its specificity is unknown. This sample stems from a study of chemoradiotherapy in HPV16-positive cancers. V shed 4 bases, J shed 4 bases, and the junction held 9 bases outside the gene matches. The CDR3 covers 16 residues. Germline V lookup: CDR1 MGHDK, CDR2 SYGVNS. Samples were taken several times over chemoradiotherapy. Findings and caveats of the study: Candidate HPV-specific clones and E7-related TCR motifs grew in tumor during treatment. The functional HPV-specific definition rests on just two HPV16-positive patients.

The protocol was immunoSEQ multiplex PCR, while the TCRdb copy is restricted to in-frame clones and leaves out a portion. The table has about 20,000 clones, around 78% seen once; the top ten hold 2% to 3%. The rearrangement joins TRBV25-1 to TRBJ2-3; TRBD2 matches at 9 bases. The receptor's source is a human donor with HPV-associated anogenital cancer. Collection of the sample occurred from a patient who underwent chemoradiotherapy. The CDR3 spells CASSARLAERSDTQYF. The CDR3 DNA is TGTGCCAGCAGTGCGCGACTAGCGGAGCGGTCAGATACGCAGTATTTT.